These 2 T cell receptor beta chains were sequenced from one sample in a study of glioma-infiltrating T cells. Amplification of TCR alpha and beta CDR3 regions from RNA used iRepertoire nested multiplex PCR. One entry per CDR3 protein results from TCRdb running MiXCR on the multiplex PCR reads. The sample carries 93,000 or so distinct CDR3 sequences, around 28% recorded once. The sample was glioma tissue, nonneoplastic brain tissue, or PBMCs (not recorded which). These receptors came from a human donor with low-grade glioma or glioblastoma, undergoing nonglioma brain surgery, or in good health (not recorded which).

This clonotype came up many times. The chain combines TRBV20-1 with TRBJ2-3; D gene unclear. V dropped 3 bases and J dropped 0 bases, with 13 bases sitting between them. The CDR3 has 15 amino acids. The germline V gene has CDR1 DFQATT and CDR2 SNEGSKA (reference sequence). The CDR3, as DNA: TGCAGTGCTAGCCCCCTCCCCCACAGCACAGATACGCAGTATTTT. Protein: CSASPLPHSTDTQYF.

This clonotype was recorded at least ten times. V and J are TRBV6-1 and TRBJ2-4, with 12 bases matching TRBD2. Germline V gene sequence: CDR1 MNHNS, CDR2 SASEGT. The CDR3 is 14 residues long. V lost 7 bases to trimming and J lost 7 bases; unmatched junction nucleotides: 5. DNA of the CDR3: TGTGCCAGCACCCTAGCGGGGGGGCAGAACATTCAGTACTTC. This translates into CASTLAGGQNIQYF.